This TCR beta chain derives from a study of neoadjuvant anti-PD-1 for oral cavity cancer. Study-level results: Only a few patients per response group were TCR-analyzed; validation needed. Higher pretreatment Treg/Th17 ratios tracked higher pretreatment blood clonality.

V dropped 1 base and J dropped 2; count of bases not matched to a gene: 4. Germline loops: CDR1 SGHNT, CDR2 YYREEE (reference sequence). The CDR3 length is 16 residues. Tumor libraries mostly used roughly 5 ug genomic DNA, two replicates each. Sequencing used immunoSEQ multiplex PCR; TCRdb keeps in-frame clones, though not all of them. The sample includes about 14,000 clones, roughly 40% seen only once; the top ten take 35% to 45%. Note on this clone: Antigen unknown.

The time point is: after neoadjuvant nivolumab, at surgical resection. The sample in question was tumor tissue, obtained after nivolumab (anti-PD-1) treatment. This TCR derives from a person aged 35-79 years with oral cavity squamous cell carcinoma. V usage is TRBV5-4 and J usage is TRBJ2-3; 10 nucleotides match TRBD2. CDR3 sequence reads: CASSLFSGGSTDTQYF. The CDR3 DNA follows: TGTGCCAGCAGCTTGTTTAGCGGGGGGTCCACAGATACGCAGTATTTT.